The 21 T cell receptor beta chains given below trace back to one sample, sequenced in a study of OX40 agonist ivuxolimab in advanced cancers. Libraries were prepared by immunoSEQ multiplex PCR; TCRdb keeps only in-frame clonotypes and omits some of them. Of 84,000 or so clones detected, 94% appear once; the ten largest clones hold 11%. This sample comprised CD4+ or CD8+ T cells sorted from blood, obtained in a trial of the OX40 agonist ivuxolimab. Receptors originate from an adult with an advanced solid tumor such as melanoma, head and neck, liver or kidney cancer.

V and J are TRBV18 and TRBJ2-3; 8 bases line up with TRBD2. This CDR3 has 15 amino acids. Germline assignment: CDR1 KGHSH and CDR2 LQKENI. V lost 3 bases to trimming and J lost 2 bases; unmatched junction nucleotides: 4. CDR3 nucleotides: TGTGCCAGCTCACCGACTAGCGCCTCCACAGATACGCAGTATTTT. Protein sequence: CASSPTSASTDTQYF.

Only one count was recorded for this clone. The chain is built from TRBV4-3 and TRBJ2-1, with 8 positions matching TRBD1. Germline CDR1 LGHNA, CDR2 YSLEER. V lost 0 bases, J lost 5 bases, and 6 bases stayed unmatched. This CDR3 contains 16 residues. The chain's CDR3 is CASSQDLNRGDNEQFF. Here the CDR3 DNA reads TGCGCCAGCAGCCAAGATTTGAACAGGGGGGACAATGAGCAGTTCTTC.

This chain links TRBV6-6 with TRBJ2-7; D uncertain. Germline V gene data show CDR1 as MNHNY and CDR2 as SVGAGI (reference sequence). The CDR3 is 15 residues long. V lost 6 bases and J lost 4, with 19 bases in between. The CDR3 DNA reads as TGTGCCAGCAGGGCAACAACAAACCTCCTTTACGAGCAGTACTTC. This translates into CASRATTNLLYEQYF.

This chain uses TRBV10-3 with TRBJ2-5; 9 bases map to TRBD1. The tail of the sequence fits TRBJ2-7 better, so the J call may be wrong. CDR1 and CDR2 (germline): ENHRY, SYGVKD. CDR3 length equals 16 residues. CDR3 residues: CAISEINLGDRDEQYF. CDR3 DNA: TGTGCCATCAGTGAAATCAATCTGGGGGACAGGGACGAGCAGTACTTC.

V gene TRBV5-5 combines with J gene TRBJ2-7; a weak D match, TRBD1 (6 bases). V lost 6 bases to trimming and J lost 0 bases, with 16 bases between them. CDR1 and CDR2 (germline): SGHKS, YYEKEE (reference sequence). This CDR3 spans 15 amino acids. CDR3 sequence (DNA): TGTGCCAGCAACGTTGGACAAGGGGGCTCCTACGAGCAGTACTTC. The encoded protein is CASNVGQGGSYEQYF.

This rearrangement joins TRBV14 to TRBJ2-1, with 8 bases matching TRBD2. Germline CDR1 is SGHDN and CDR2 is FVKESK. With 2 bases clipped from V and 1 base from J, the junction kept 4 bases outside the gene matches. The CDR3 consists of 16 residues. This CDR3 is CASSQILAGSYNEQFF. The DNA of the CDR3 is TGTGCCAGCAGCCAAATCTTAGCGGGGTCCTACAATGAGCAGTTCTTC. The variable domain in full, with the rest retrieved from reference TRBV14 and TRBJ2-1, is EAGVTQFPSHSVIEKGQTVTLRCDPISGHDNLYWYRRVMGKEIKFLLHFVKESKQDESGMPNNRFLAERTGGTYSTLKVQPAELEDSGVYFCASSQILAGSYNEQFFGPGTRLTVL.

This chain connects TRBV2 to TRBJ1-4; D is uncertain. Germline lookup yields CDR1 SNHLY and CDR2 FYNNEI. The CDR3 runs to 14 residues. V was clipped by 5 bases and J by 3 bases, with 10 bases between them. CDR3 nucleotides: TGTGCCAGCAGTCTCAGATCCTCTAATGAAAAACTGTTTTTT. It yields the protein CASSLRSSNEKLFF.

The chain has TRBV19 and TRBJ1-5, with D maybe TRBD1 (5 bases). The CDR3 covers 16 residues. Germline V gives CDR1 LNHDA, CDR2 SQIVND (reference sequence). The germline V and J ends were trimmed by 3 bases and 11 bases, with 23 bases remaining between them. CDR3 residues: CASSIEGPRRIISQHF. The CDR3 region has the DNA TGTGCCAGTAGTATTGAGGGGCCCCGCAGGATTATTTCCCAGCATTTT.

This chain joins TRBV7-2 and TRBJ2-5, with TRBD1 identical over 11 bases. The end of the DNA fits TRBJ2-7 better, so the J call may be wrong. The CDR3 consists of 14 residues. The germline V gene encodes CDR1 SGHTA and CDR2 FQGNSA. CDR3 in amino acids: CASTGQGAWDEQYF. The CDR3 region has the DNA TGTGCCAGCACCGGACAGGGGGCCTGGGACGAGCAGTACTTC.

This clone was detected only once. The gene calls are TRBV30 and TRBJ2-7; 9 bases are a match to TRBD1. The V and J ends lost 5 bases and 7 bases, in that order; junction bases with no gene match: 12. Germline V gives CDR1 GTSNPN, CDR2 SVGIG (reference sequence). This CDR3 spans 14 amino acids. CDR3 DNA: TGTGCCTGGTCCTCCGGGACAGGGTTCGGGGAGCAGTACTTC. It codes for CAWSSGTGFGEQYF.

The chain has TRBV15 and TRBJ1-1; TRBD1 might be the D (5 bases). The V gene's germline CDR1 is LNHNV and CDR2 YYDKDF (reference sequence). The CDR3 extends over 13 amino acids. V was clipped by 7 bases and J by 1 base, with 10 bases between them. The CDR3 DNA follows: TGTGCCACCACCTCTGGACAGAACACTGAAGCTTTCTTT. Translated: CATTSGQNTEAFF.

This sequence joins TRBV11-3 and TRBJ2-7; a weak D match, TRBD2 (6 bases). Germline V gives CDR1 SGHNT, CDR2 YENEEA. The CDR3 loop spans 16 amino acids. Between the trimmed V and J ends, which lost 5 bases and 2 bases, there was a span of 19 bases. CDR3 sequence: CASSPPGLLPTYEQYF. DNA of the CDR3: TGTGCCAGCAGCCCCCCGGGACTCCTCCCGACCTACGAGCAGTACTTC.

The gene calls are TRBV4-1 and TRBJ2-2; no definite D call. CDR1 is MGHRA and CDR2 is YSYEKL in the germline V gene. This CDR3 is 16 amino acids long. The V end lost 1 base, the J end lost 6 bases, and 15 bases lay between the germline ends. DNA of the CDR3: TGCGCCAGCAGCCAAGGTCAGATTAGCAACCCCGGGGAGCTGTTTTTT. This translates into CASSQGQISNPGELFF.

The chain joins TRBV29-1 to TRBJ2-3; 7 bases are a match to TRBD1. The CDR3 length is 14 residues. Trimming took 3 bases from V and 5 from J; bases not matched to a gene: 8. Germline CDR1 SQVTM, CDR2 ANQGSEA. Written as DNA, the CDR3 is TGCAGCGTTGACTACGACAGGGCTTTAGATACGCAGTATTTT. Its protein product is CSVDYDRALDTQYF.

This chain connects TRBV2 to TRBJ2-7, with 7 bases matching TRBD1. The CDR3 spans 14 residues. Germline V CDR1 and CDR2: SNHLY, FYNNEI. The ends lost 6 bases at V and 2 bases at J; junction bases unmatched: 7. The CDR3 reads CASRNRDRPYEQYF. CDR3 sequence (DNA): TGTGCCAGCAGGAACCGGGACAGACCCTACGAGCAGTACTTC. Based on the CDR3 plus reference TRBV2 and TRBJ2-7, the full variable domain is EPEVTQTPSHQVTQMGQEVILRCVPISNHLYFYWYRQILGQKVEFLVSFYNNEISEKSEIFDDQFSVERPDGSNFTLKIRSTKLEDSAMYFCASRNRDRPYEQYFGPGTRLTVT.

The rearrangement links TRBV30 to TRBJ2-7, with unresolved D. CDR3 length: 14 amino acids. CDR1 and CDR2 from the germline V gene are GTSNPN and SVGIG (reference sequence). V lost 2 bases and J 4 bases, leaving 15 bases between the germline ends. The CDR3 is CAWSLLGNPYEQYF. The CDR3 DNA reads TGTGCCTGGAGTTTACTCGGTAATCCGTACGAGCAGTACTTC.

The chain has TRBV11-3 and TRBJ2-2; 14 bases fit TRBD2. With 1 base clipped from V and 3 bases from J, the junction kept 4 bases outside the gene matches. The CDR3 loop spans 18 amino acids. Germline loops: CDR1 SGHNT, CDR2 YENEEA. CDR3 in amino acids: CASSLGLAGGAYTGELFF. The CDR3 DNA is TGTGCCAGCAGCTTAGGACTAGCGGGAGGGGCTTACACCGGGGAGCTGTTTTTT.

This chain connects TRBV18 to TRBJ1-1, with TRBD1 matching over 7 bases. Germline lookup yields CDR1 KGHSH and CDR2 LQKENI. The CDR3 consists of 13 residues. V lost 7 bases and J lost 3; bases outside the gene matches: 5. The CDR3 spells CASLSGGDTEAFF. Written as DNA, the CDR3 is TGTGCCAGCTTATCAGGGGGAGACACTGAAGCTTTCTTT.

This sequence joins TRBV4-3 and TRBJ2-5, with 9 bases aligning to TRBD1. The CDR3 is 17 amino acids. V lost 1 base, J lost 2 bases, and 8 bases stayed unmatched. CDR1 and CDR2 (germline): LGHNA, YSLEER. For the CDR3, the DNA is TGCGCCAGCAGCCAAGGGGGACAGGGCGGGTATCAAGAGACCCAGTACTTC. Its translation is CASSQGGQGGYQETQYF.

The V and J genes are TRBV6-5 and TRBJ1-5; D unclear. Germline CDR1 reads MNHEY; CDR2 reads SVGAGI. The CDR3 runs to 11 residues. The V end lost 6 bases, the J end lost 4 bases, and 4 bases lay between the germline ends. The CDR3 bases are TGTGCCAGCAGCCTAAATCAGCCCCAGCATTTT. Translating gives CASSLNQPQHF.

This clone was observed a single time. The chain employs TRBV6-5 and TRBJ2-7; no firm D call. The germline gives CDR1 MNHEY, CDR2 SVGAGI. CDR3 length: 13 amino acids. V lost 2 bases, J lost 4 bases, and 9 bases lay in between. The CDR3 spells CASSYLDGYEQYF. CDR3 coding DNA: TGTGCCAGCAGTTACCTCGACGGGTACGAGCAGTACTTC.